The 6 T cell receptor beta chains below come from one sample, sequenced in a study of T cell clones after liver transplantation. Repertoires were generated with immunoSEQ multiplex PCR, while TCRdb's copy carries only in-frame clones and drops some. Found here are around 60,000 clones, 65% to 75% of them singletons; the top ten hold roughly 15%. The material was CD4+ T cells from blood, obtained before liver transplant. The receptors come from a human donor who received a liver transplant.

This rearrangement joins TRBV7-9 to TRBJ1-2; the D is unclear. Between the trimmed V and J ends, which lost 0 bases and 2 bases, there was a span of 7 bases. Looked up from germline, CDR1 is SEHNR and CDR2 is FQNEAQ (reference sequence). The CDR3 sequence is 14 residues long. CDR3 DNA: TGTGCCAGCAGCTTAGCGCAACAGAACTATGGCTACACCTTC. This encodes CASSLAQQNYGYTF. Looking up the rest from reference TRBV7-9 and TRBJ1-2 gives the full variable domain: DTGVSQNPRHKITKRGQNVTFRCDPISEHNRLYWYRQTLGQGPEFLTYFQNEAQLEKSRLLSDRFSAERPKGSFSTLEIQRTEQGDSAMYLCASSLAQQNYGYTFGSGTRLTVV.

This chain joins TRBV5-5 and TRBJ2-1, with D tentatively TRBD1 (6 bases). This CDR3 is built from 15 residues. The ends were cut back, 1 base at V and 10 bases at J, with 18 bases in the middle. Germline CDR1 is SGHKS and CDR2 is YYEKEE (reference sequence). This CDR3 reads CASSLFDVGQLEQFF. As DNA, the CDR3 is TGTGCCAGCAGCTTGTTCGACGTGGGACAATTAGAGCAGTTCTTC.

This chain connects TRBV6-1 to TRBJ1-4, with a weak D call TRBD1 (5 bases). Between the trimmed V and J ends, which lost 10 bases and 4 bases, there was a span of 13 bases. Germline CDR1 and CDR2: MNHNS and SASEGT. This CDR3 region has 13 residues. In DNA, the CDR3 is TGTGCCATCCTGGGGCAGATTAATGAAAAACTGTTTTTT. Protein product: CAILGQINEKLFF.

This sequence joins TRBV5-6 and TRBJ1-4; the D gene is possibly TRBD1 (5 bases). The CDR3 is 14 residues long. Germline V lookup: CDR1 SGHDT, CDR2 YYEEEE. Trimming left V 1 base short and J 8 bases short, with 12 bases between. CDR3 nucleotides: TGTGCCAGCAGCTTGTTAGGGGTAGGGGAAAAACTGTTTTTT. Its protein product is CASSLLGVGEKLFF.

This clone showed up just once. This rearrangement joins TRBV28 to TRBJ1-2; TRBD1 might be the D (6 bases). Germline V CDR1 and CDR2: MDHEN, SYDVKM. Trimming stripped 7 bases from V and 3 bases from J, with 12 bases between. This CDR3 is 13 amino acids long. The CDR3 DNA reads as TGTGCCAGCACAGCACAGGGCTACTATGGCTACACCTTC. Encoded protein: CASTAQGYYGYTF.

The V and J genes are TRBV29-1 and TRBJ2-1; maybe TRBD1 (5 bases). Per germline, CDR1 SQVTM and CDR2 ANQGSEA. CDR3 length equals 12 residues. V was shortened by 3 bases and J by 6 bases, with 9 bases between the two germline ends. CDR3 DNA sequence: TGCAGCGTTGATGGCCAGGGCAATGAGCAGTTCTTC. Protein: CSVDGQGNEQFF.